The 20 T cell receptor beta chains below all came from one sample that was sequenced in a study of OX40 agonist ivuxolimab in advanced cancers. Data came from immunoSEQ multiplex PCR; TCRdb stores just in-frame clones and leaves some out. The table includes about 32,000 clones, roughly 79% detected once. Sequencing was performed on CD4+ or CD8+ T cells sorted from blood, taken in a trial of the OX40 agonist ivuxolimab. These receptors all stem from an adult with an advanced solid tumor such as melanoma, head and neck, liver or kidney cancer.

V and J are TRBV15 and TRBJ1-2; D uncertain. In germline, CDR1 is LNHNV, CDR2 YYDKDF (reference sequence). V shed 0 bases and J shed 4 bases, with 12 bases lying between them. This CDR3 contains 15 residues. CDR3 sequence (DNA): TGTGCCACCAGCAGAGAAGGTGGAGGAATCTATGGCTACACCTTC. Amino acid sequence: CATSREGGGIYGYTF.

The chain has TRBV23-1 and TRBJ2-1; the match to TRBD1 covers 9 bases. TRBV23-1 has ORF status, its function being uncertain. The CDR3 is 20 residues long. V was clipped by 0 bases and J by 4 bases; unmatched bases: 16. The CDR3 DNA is TGCGCCAGCAGTCAATCGACCCCCCAACGGGACAGGGCCATTTACAATGAGCAGTTCTTC. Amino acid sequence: CASSQSTPQRDRAIYNEQFF.

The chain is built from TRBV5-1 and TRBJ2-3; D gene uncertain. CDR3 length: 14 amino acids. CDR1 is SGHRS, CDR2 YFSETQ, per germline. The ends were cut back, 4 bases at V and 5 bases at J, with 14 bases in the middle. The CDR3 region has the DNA TGCGCCAGCAGCCCCCCGCAGGTGCGAGATACGCAGTATTTT. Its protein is CASSPPQVRDTQYF.

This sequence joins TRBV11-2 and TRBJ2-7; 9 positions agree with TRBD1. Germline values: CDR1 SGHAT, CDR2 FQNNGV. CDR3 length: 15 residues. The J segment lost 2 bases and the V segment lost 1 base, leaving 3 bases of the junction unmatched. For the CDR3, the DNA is TGTGCCAGCAGCTTAGGGACAGGGGCCACCTACGAGCAGTACTTC. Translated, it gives CASSLGTGATYEQYF.

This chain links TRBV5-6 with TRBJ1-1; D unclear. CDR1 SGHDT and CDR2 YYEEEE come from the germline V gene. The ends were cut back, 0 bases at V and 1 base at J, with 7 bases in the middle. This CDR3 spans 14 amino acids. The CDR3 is CASSLEQQNTEAFF. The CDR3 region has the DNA TGTGCCAGCAGCTTGGAACAGCAGAACACTGAAGCTTTCTTT.

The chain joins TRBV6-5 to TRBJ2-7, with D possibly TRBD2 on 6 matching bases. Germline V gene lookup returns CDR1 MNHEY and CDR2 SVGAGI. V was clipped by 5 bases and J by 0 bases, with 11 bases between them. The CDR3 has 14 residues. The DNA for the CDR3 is TGTGCCAGCAGTCTCACCGGGGGCTCCTACGAGCAGTACTTC. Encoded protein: CASSLTGGSYEQYF.

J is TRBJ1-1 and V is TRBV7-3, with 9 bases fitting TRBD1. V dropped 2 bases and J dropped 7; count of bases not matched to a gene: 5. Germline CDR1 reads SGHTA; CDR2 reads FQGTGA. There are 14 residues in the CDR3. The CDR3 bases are TGTGCCAGCAGCTTAGTTGGGACAGGGTATGAAGCTTTCTTT. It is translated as CASSLVGTGYEAFF.

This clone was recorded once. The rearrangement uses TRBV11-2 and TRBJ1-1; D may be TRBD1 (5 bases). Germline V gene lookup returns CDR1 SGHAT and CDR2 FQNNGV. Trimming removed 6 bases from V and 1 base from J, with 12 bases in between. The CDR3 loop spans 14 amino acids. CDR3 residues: CASRSGDGNTEAFF. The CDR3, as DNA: TGTGCCAGCAGATCGGGGGACGGGAACACTGAAGCTTTCTTT.

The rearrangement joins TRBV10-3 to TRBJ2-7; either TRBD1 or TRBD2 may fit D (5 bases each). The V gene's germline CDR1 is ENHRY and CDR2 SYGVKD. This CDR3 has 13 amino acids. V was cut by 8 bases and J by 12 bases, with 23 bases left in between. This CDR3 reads CAIARDLSGRGYF. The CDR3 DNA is TGTGCCATCGCTCGGGACCTAAGTGGCCGGGGGTACTTC.

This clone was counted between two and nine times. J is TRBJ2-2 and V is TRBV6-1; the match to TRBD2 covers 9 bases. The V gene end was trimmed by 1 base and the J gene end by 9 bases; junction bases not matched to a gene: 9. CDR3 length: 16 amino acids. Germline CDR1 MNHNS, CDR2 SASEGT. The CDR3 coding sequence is TGTGCCAGCAGTGAAGGCGGCGGGAGGGCCTCGAGGGAGCTGTTTTTT. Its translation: CASSEGGGRASRELFF.

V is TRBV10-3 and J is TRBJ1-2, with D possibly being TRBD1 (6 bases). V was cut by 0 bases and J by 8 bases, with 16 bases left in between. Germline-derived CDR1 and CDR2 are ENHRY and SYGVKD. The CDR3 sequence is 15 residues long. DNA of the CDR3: TGTGCCATCAGTGAGTCTGAGGGGGGCGCGACGGGCTACACCTTC. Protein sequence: CAISESEGGATGYTF.

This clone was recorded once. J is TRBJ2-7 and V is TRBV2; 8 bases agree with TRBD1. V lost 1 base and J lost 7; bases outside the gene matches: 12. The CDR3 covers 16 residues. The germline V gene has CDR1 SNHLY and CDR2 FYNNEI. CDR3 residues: CASSEGIGGQAVEQYF. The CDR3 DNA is TGTGCCAGCAGTGAAGGTATAGGGGGACAGGCTGTGGAGCAGTACTTC.

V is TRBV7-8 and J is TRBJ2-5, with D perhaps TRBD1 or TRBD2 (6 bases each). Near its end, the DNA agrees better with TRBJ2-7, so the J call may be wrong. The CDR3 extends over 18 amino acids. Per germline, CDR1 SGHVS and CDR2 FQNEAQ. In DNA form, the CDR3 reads TGTGCCAGCAGCTTGGGGGCGGGAAGTGAAATTTACTCCTACGAGCAGTACTTC. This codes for CASSLGAGSEIYSYEQYF.

CDR3 sequence reads: CAISESGTPSINYGYTF. The CDR3 DNA reads as TGTGCCATCAGTGAGTCAGGGACACCCTCTATTAACTATGGCTACACCTTC. The V call is TRBV10-3, the J call TRBJ1-2; D is possibly TRBD1 (6 bases). Per the germline V gene, CDR1 is ENHRY and CDR2 is SYGVKD. Trimming stripped 0 bases from V and 1 base from J, with 15 bases between. This CDR3 is 17 amino acids long.

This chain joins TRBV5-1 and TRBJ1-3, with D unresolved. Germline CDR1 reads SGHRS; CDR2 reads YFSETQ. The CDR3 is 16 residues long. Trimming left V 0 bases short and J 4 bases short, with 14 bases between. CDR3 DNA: TGCGCCAGCAGCTTGGCCGGCAGATCGGACGGAAACACCATATATTTT. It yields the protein CASSLAGRSDGNTIYF.

CDR3 residues: CASGLQGVSGQFF. The CDR3 DNA reads as TGTGCTAGTGGTTTACAGGGGGTTTCCGGGCAGTTCTTC. The rearrangement links TRBV12-5 to TRBJ2-1, with 8 bases identical to TRBD1. Germline V lookup: CDR1 LGHNT, CDR2 FRNRAP. This CDR3 has 13 amino acids. After removal of 3 bases from V and 12 bases from J, the junction contained 7 bases not matched to a gene. Full variable domain (remainder filled in from reference TRBV12-5 and TRBJ2-1): DARVTQTPRHKVTEMGQEVTMRCQPILGHNTVFWYRQTMMQGLELLAYFRNRAPLDDSGMPKDRFSAEMPDATLATLKIQPSEPRDSAVYFCASGLQGVSGQFFGPGTRLTVL.

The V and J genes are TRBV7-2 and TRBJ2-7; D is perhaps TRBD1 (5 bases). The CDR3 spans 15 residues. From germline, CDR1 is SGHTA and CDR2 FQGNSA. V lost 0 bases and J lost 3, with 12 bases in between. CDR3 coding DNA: TGTGCCAGCAGCTTAGCCGCAGGGATGTACTACGAGCAGTACTTC. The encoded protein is CASSLAAGMYYEQYF.

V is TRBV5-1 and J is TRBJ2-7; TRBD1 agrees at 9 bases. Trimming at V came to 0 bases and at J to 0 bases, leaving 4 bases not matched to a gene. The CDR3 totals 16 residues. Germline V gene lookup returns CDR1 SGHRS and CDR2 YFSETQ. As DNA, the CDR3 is TGCGCCAGCAGCTTGGGGGGGACAGGGAGCTCCTACGAGCAGTACTTC. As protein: CASSLGGTGSSYEQYF.

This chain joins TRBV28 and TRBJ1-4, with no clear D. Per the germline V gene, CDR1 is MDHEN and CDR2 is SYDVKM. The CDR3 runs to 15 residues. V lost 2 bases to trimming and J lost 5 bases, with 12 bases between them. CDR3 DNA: TGTGCCAGCAGTTTAGATGCGGTACAAAATGAAAAACTGTTTTTT. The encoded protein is CASSLDAVQNEKLFF.

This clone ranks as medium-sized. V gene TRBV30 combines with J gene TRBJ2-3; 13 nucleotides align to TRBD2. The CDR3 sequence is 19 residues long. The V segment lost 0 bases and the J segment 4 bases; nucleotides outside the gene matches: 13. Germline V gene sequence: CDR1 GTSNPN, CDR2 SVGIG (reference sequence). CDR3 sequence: CAWSVNPLLAGGPSDTQYF. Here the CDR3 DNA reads TGTGCCTGGAGTGTGAACCCCTTACTAGCGGGAGGGCCCTCAGATACGCAGTATTTT.